This passage covers 30 T cell receptor beta chains from one sample sequenced in a study of read filtering for tumor transcriptome and immune sequencing. This library used roughly 400 ng RNA and molecular barcoded adaptors spanning alpha/delta and beta/gamma chains. From the reads, TCRdb called clonotypes with MiXCR, one entry per CDR3 protein. In the table there are around 20,000 distinct CDR3 sequences, about 20% of which are singletons. The sequenced sample consisted of a population of CD138-negative cells sorted from bone marrow. All receptors come from a donor aged 40 or over with multiple myeloma.

This clonotype was seen repeatedly, ten times or more. The J gene is TRBJ1-1, the V gene TRBV2, with 9 bases that match TRBD1. Trimming cost V 6 bases and J 0 bases; bases outside gene matches: 8. The germline V gene encodes CDR1 SNHLY and CDR2 FYNNEI. The CDR3 has 16 amino acids. This CDR3 is CASSTMGQGMNTEAFF. CDR3 DNA sequence: TGTGCCAGCAGCACCATGGGACAGGGAATGAACACTGAAGCTTTCTTT.

The sample holds many counts of this clonotype. The chain carries TRBV7-9 and TRBJ2-7; D remains unclear. The CDR3 runs 12 residues. Trimming took off 2 bases at V and 5 bases at J, with 7 bases between the two ends. The germline gives CDR1 SEHNR, CDR2 FQNEAQ (reference sequence). This CDR3 is CASSLLGDEQYF. The CDR3 DNA follows: TGTGCCAGCAGCTTATTGGGCGACGAGCAGTACTTC. The full variable domain, in which reference TRBV7-9 and TRBJ2-7 provide the parts outside the CDR3, is DTGVSQNPRHKITKRGQNVTFRCDPISEHNRLYWYRQTLGQGPEFLTYFQNEAQLEKSRLLSDRFSAERPKGSFSTLEIQRTEQGDSAMYLCASSLLGDEQYFGPGTRLTVT.

The chain recombines TRBV7-9 with TRBJ2-7; 7 nucleotides agree with TRBD2. This CDR3 spans 14 amino acids. The V segment lost 5 bases and the J segment 5 bases; nucleotides outside the gene matches: 9. The germline CDR1 and CDR2 sequences are SEHNR and FQNEAQ (reference sequence). CDR3 in DNA: TGTGCCAGCAGCCCGGGGGGAGGCGGCGACGAGCAGTACTTC. Translation gives CASSPGGGGDEQYF.

This rearrangement joins TRBV7-8 to TRBJ1-5; D is undetermined. The CDR3 is made up of 16 amino acids. Trimming removed 0 bases from V and 7 bases from J, with 16 bases in between. Germline-derived CDR1 and CDR2 are SGHVS and FQNEAQ. This CDR3 reads CASSLAIGGHGQPQHF. The CDR3 DNA sequence: TGTGCCAGCAGCTTAGCGATCGGAGGGCATGGGCAGCCCCAGCATTTT.

Ten or more counts support this clonotype. The rearrangement joins TRBV29-1 to TRBJ2-1, with 12 bases aligning to TRBD1. In germline, CDR1 is SQVTM, CDR2 ANQGSEA. With 1 base clipped from V and 7 bases from J, the junction kept 8 bases outside the gene matches. The CDR3 totals 16 residues. The CDR3 spells CSVEAGTGGRMNEQFF. CDR3 DNA: TGCAGCGTTGAAGCCGGGACAGGGGGCCGAATGAATGAGCAGTTCTTC.

This clonotype was picked up many times. The chain links TRBV15 to TRBJ2-6; TRBD2 is a possible D gene (6 bases). This CDR3 is 16 amino acids long. V shed 3 bases and J shed 2 bases, with 11 bases lying between them. Germline V gives CDR1 LNHNV, CDR2 YYDKDF (reference sequence). CDR3: CATSSGAGTGANVLTF. The CDR3 bases are TGTGCCACCAGCAGTGGGGCGGGGACTGGGGCCAACGTCCTGACTTTC. The complete variable domain, with remaining parts taken from reference TRBV15 and TRBJ2-6, reads DAMVIQNPRYQVTQFGKPVTLSCSQTLNHNVMYWYQQKSSQAPKLLFHYYDKDFNNEADTPDNFQSRRPNTSFCFLDIRSPGLGDTAMYLCATSSGAGTGANVLTFGAGSRLTVL.

Sample share makes this clonotype medium-sized. The rearrangement uses TRBV28 and TRBJ2-2; D gene ambiguous. The CDR3 consists of 16 residues. Germline V gene lookup returns CDR1 MDHEN and CDR2 SYDVKM. V lost 2 bases and J lost 0, with 10 bases in between. Here the CDR3 reads CASSLRVRANTGELFF. The CDR3 nucleotides are TGTGCCAGCAGTTTAAGGGTTCGCGCGAACACCGGGGAGCTGTTTTTT.

Ten or more counts support this clonotype. The chain is built from TRBV7-9 and TRBJ1-1; the D gene is possibly TRBD1 (5 bases). The CDR3 is made up of 15 amino acids. In germline, CDR1 is SEHNR, CDR2 FQNEAQ (reference sequence). V dropped 3 bases and J dropped 0 bases, with 11 bases sitting between them. CDR3 region: CASSLLVDMNTEAFF. DNA of the CDR3: TGTGCCAGCAGCTTGCTGGTGGACATGAACACTGAAGCTTTCTTT.

The table lists this clonotype with many counts. The V gene is TRBV7-3, the J gene TRBJ2-1, with 8 bases aligning to TRBD2. V lost 2 bases and J lost 7; bases outside the gene matches: 1. The CDR3 covers 13 residues. Germline V gene lookup returns CDR1 SGHTA and CDR2 FQGTGA. The CDR3 nucleotides are TGTGCCAGCAGCTTAGCGGGAGGAAATGAGCAGTTCTTC. Residues: CASSLAGGNEQFF.

This clonotype was counted ten times or more. V usage is TRBV13 and J usage is TRBJ1-1; no reliable D call. Germline V lookup: CDR1 PRHDT, CDR2 FYEKMQ (reference sequence). CDR3 size: 15 residues. The ends were cut back, 5 bases at V and 8 bases at J, with 21 bases in the middle. The CDR3 DNA follows: TGTGCCAGCAGCCTGAGGGAGGGCTTCGCTTCAGAAGCTTTCTTT. Encoded protein: CASSLREGFASEAFF.

Ten or more counts support this clonotype. The chain combines TRBV7-8 with TRBJ2-7; 9 nucleotides match TRBD2. This CDR3 is 13 amino acids long. With 4 bases clipped from V and 2 bases from J, the junction kept 0 bases outside the gene matches. CDR1 and CDR2 (germline): SGHVS, FQNEAQ. CDR3 DNA sequence: TGTGCCAGCAGCTCTAGCGGGGCCTACGAGCAGTACTTC. Translated, it gives CASSSSGAYEQYF. Full variable domain (remainder filled in from reference TRBV7-8 and TRBJ2-7): GAGVSQSPRYKVAKRGQDVALRCDPISGHVSLFWYQQALGQGPEFLTYFQNEAQLDKSGLPSDRFFAERPEGSVSTLKIQRTQQEDSAVYLCASSSSGAYEQYFGPGTRLTVT.

In regard to this clonotype: This may arise from a read error, as a much more abundant clone is one base away. The final CDR3 position lacks the conserved phenylalanine or tryptophan, pointing to a likely read error. DNA of the CDR3: TGTGCCAGCAGCGTAGCTGGGAGGGGATCGGACGAGCAGTACCTC. The encoded protein is CASSVAGRGSDEQYL. The rearrangement uses TRBV9 and TRBJ2-7; 7 bases map to TRBD2. Germline values: CDR1 SGDLS, CDR2 YYNGEE. The length of the CDR3 is 15 residues. With V trimmed by 0 bases and J by 5 bases, 8 bases remained unmatched.

This clonotype was detected many times. The chain uses TRBV29-1 and TRBJ2-7; D is uncertain. CDR1 and CDR2 from the germline V gene are SQVTM and ANQGSEA. The CDR3 totals 11 residues. V gave up 7 bases and J gave up 0 bases, with 7 bases separating them. The CDR3 DNA reads as TGCAGCGGAGGAGCCTCCTACGAGCAGTACTTC. It codes for CSGGASYEQYF.

This clonotype was recorded at least ten times. V is TRBV20-1 and J is TRBJ2-1; TRBD2 matches 8 bases. Germline V lookup: CDR1 DFQATT, CDR2 SNEGSKA (reference sequence). CDR3 length equals 16 residues. V shed 1 base, J shed 3 bases, and the junction held 8 bases outside the gene matches. CDR3 DNA sequence: TGCAGTGCTAGAGGGCAAACCGGGAGGGACTACAATGAGCAGTTCTTC. It specifies CSARGQTGRDYNEQFF.

About this clonotype itself: This may arise from a read error, as a much more abundant clone is one base away. The J gene is TRBJ2-1, the V gene TRBV2; D call uncertain. V dropped 4 bases and J dropped 12 bases, with 22 bases sitting between them. The CDR3 consists of 15 residues. The germline gives CDR1 SNHLY, CDR2 FYNNEI. CDR3 nucleotides: TGTGCCAGCAGTGGGCGGTTAGGGTGGTTTGATGGGCAGTTCTTC. Translating it yields CASSGRLGWFDGQFF. The whole variable domain, filled in from reference TRBV2 and TRBJ2-1, reads EPEVTQTPSHQVTQMGQEVILRCVPISNHLYFYWYRQILGQKVEFLVSFYNNEISEKSEIFDDQFSVERPDGSNFTLKIRSTKLEDSAMYFCASSGRLGWFDGQFFGPGTRLTVL.

By sample fraction, this clonotype is medium-sized. The chain is built from TRBV4-2 and TRBJ1-1; D possibly corresponds to TRBD1 (5 bases). V was shortened by 1 base and J by 7 bases, with 13 bases between the two germline ends. Germline V gene sequence: CDR1 LGHNA, CDR2 YNFKEQ. The CDR3 spans 14 residues. In DNA, the CDR3 is TGTGCCAGCAGCCAAGGGGAAGGGGTCGGTGAAGCTTTCTTT. Encoded protein: CASSQGEGVGEAFF.

Ten or more counts support this clonotype. The chain combines TRBV19 with TRBJ1-1; maybe TRBD1 (6 bases). The V end was cut by 10 bases, the J end by 0 bases, with 12 bases between. The CDR3 is 13 residues long. From germline, CDR1 is LNHDA and CDR2 SQIVND (reference sequence). The CDR3: CATQDSVNTEAFF. CDR3 DNA: TGTGCCACCCAGGACAGCGTGAACACTGAAGCTTTCTTT.

This clonotype was picked up many times. Written as DNA, the CDR3 is TGCAGTGCTTGGACTAGCGGGATCTACGAGCAGTACTTC. Protein: CSAWTSGIYEQYF. V usage is TRBV20-1 and J usage is TRBJ2-7; 12 bases are a match to TRBD2. Unmatched junction bases numbered 2, after V lost 5 bases and J lost 3 bases. CDR1 and CDR2 (germline): DFQATT, SNEGSKA (reference sequence). The CDR3 has 13 amino acids.

This clonotype was recorded only once. The CDR3 does not close with the conserved phenylalanine or tryptophan, likely indicating a read error. The V gene is TRBV28, the J gene TRBJ1-1, with D maybe TRBD1 (6 bases). Germline V lookup: CDR1 MDHEN, CDR2 SYDVKM. V dropped 6 bases and J dropped 7 bases, with 12 bases sitting between them. The CDR3 consists of 12 residues. CDR3 DNA sequence: TGTGCCAGCAGAAGGACAGTGGTTGAAGCTTTCCTT. Translating gives CASRRTVVEAFL.

This clonotype was seen ten or more times. The rearrangement links TRBV28 to TRBJ1-4, with 7 bases matching TRBD1. Germline values: CDR1 MDHEN, CDR2 SYDVKM. The CDR3 totals 15 residues. Trimming cost V 5 bases and J 8 bases; bases outside gene matches: 11. Here the CDR3 reads CASSPTQGRSEKLFF. CDR3 DNA sequence: TGTGCCAGCAGTCCGACACAGGGGCGGTCGGAAAAACTGTTTTTT.

Points on this clonotype: One end of the junction does not line up with germline, which may come from a read error. The rearrangement joins TRBV7-4 to TRBJ2-1; no definite D call. Germline CDR1 SGHVT, CDR2 SQSDAQ. This CDR3 is built from 12 residues. This CDR3 reads CASSLVGNDQFF. DNA for the CDR3: TGTGCCAGCAGCTTAGTGGGTAATGATCAGTTCTTC.

This clonotype was seen at least ten times. The chain uses TRBV4-2 and TRBJ2-7; tentatively, D is TRBD1 or TRBD2 (5 bases each). Germline V gives CDR1 LGHNA, CDR2 YNFKEQ. The V end was cut by 4 bases, the J end by 7 bases, with 14 bases between. The CDR3 spans 13 residues. The CDR3 reads CASSPGPSKEQYF. The CDR3 DNA reads as TGTGCCAGCAGCCCGGGACCTAGCAAGGAGCAGTACTTC.

Concerning this clonotype itself: The junction departs from germline at one end; a sequencing error may be responsible. The chain employs TRBV7-7 and TRBJ2-3; the D is unclear. The germline CDR1 and CDR2 sequences are SSHAT and FNYEAQ (reference sequence). The length of the CDR3 is 15 residues. The CDR3 DNA reads as TGTGCTAGCAGCTTAGTGGGCGGCCGCACAGATACGCAGTATTTT. It encodes CASSLVGGRTDTQYF. Full variable domain (missing parts from reference TRBV7-7 and TRBJ2-3): GAGVSQSPRYKVTKRGQDVTLRCDPISSHATLYWYQQALGQGPEFLTYFNYEAQPDKSGLPSDRFSAERPEGSISTLTIQRTEQRDSAMYRCASSLVGGRTDTQYFGPGTRLTVL.

This clonotype showed up just a few times. The CDR3 here is CASSLDWSAGELFF. CDR3 DNA: TGTGCCAGCAGCTTAGATTGGAGTGCCGGGGAGCTGTTTTTT. The V and J genes are TRBV11-2 and TRBJ2-2; D is unresolved. The length of the CDR3 is 14 residues. CDR1 is SGHAT and CDR2 is FQNNGV in the germline V gene. Trimming shortened V by 0 bases and J by 6 bases, and 8 bases separated the two germline ends. The full variable domain, with the rest looked up from reference TRBV11-2 and TRBJ2-2, is EAGVAQSPRYKIIEKRQSVAFWCNPISGHATLYWYQQILGQGPKLLIQFQNNGVVDDSQLPKDRFSAERLKGVDSTLKIQPAKLEDSAVYLCASSLDWSAGELFFGEGSRLTVL.

This chain joins TRBV2 and TRBJ1-5; TRBD1 aligns across 10 bases. The germline V gene encodes CDR1 SNHLY and CDR2 FYNNEI. The CDR3 has 19 amino acids. J gave up 3 bases and V 7 bases, and 18 bases lay outside the gene matches. The CDR3 nucleotides read TGTGCCAGCAAACGTGCCACCGGGACAGGGGATGGTATCAATCAGCCCCAGCATTTT. This sequence encodes CASKRATGTGDGINQPQHF.

A remark on this clonotype: At one end the junction does not follow the germline gene, possibly because of a read error. The rearrangement links TRBV7-9 to TRBJ2-1; D is possibly TRBD2 (7 bases). CDR1 is SEHNR and CDR2 is FQNEAQ in the germline V gene (reference sequence). The CDR3 sequence is 14 residues long. The CDR3 protein is CASNPLGGDNGQFF. The CDR3 nucleotides read TGTGCCAGCAACCCCCTGGGGGGGGACAATGGGCAGTTCTTT.

In its sample, this clonotype was seen a few times. The chain is built from TRBV15 and TRBJ2-3; D tentatively reads TRBD1 or TRBD2 (6 bases each). In germline, CDR1 is LNHNV, CDR2 YYDKDF (reference sequence). Trimming took 1 base from V and 1 from J, leaving 15 bases between them. The CDR3 contains 17 residues. The chain's CDR3 is CATSRVRGRGGTDTQYF. As DNA, the CDR3 is TGTGCCACCAGCAGAGTACGGGGTAGGGGGGGCACAGATACGCAGTATTTT.

The chain carries TRBV11-3 and TRBJ1-1; D gene ambiguous. Germline V gene lookup returns CDR1 SGHNT and CDR2 YENEEA. The CDR3 loop spans 14 amino acids. CDR3 bases: TGTGTTAGCAGCTTAGGACGCACGAGCACTGAAGCTTTCTTT. As protein: CVSSLGRTSTEAFF.

Comment on this clonotype: This sequence may be a read error, since a much larger clone differs from it by one base. The chain carries TRBV7-8 and TRBJ2-5, with D possibly being TRBD1 (6 bases). Per germline, CDR1 SGHVS and CDR2 FQNEAQ. This CDR3 contains 15 residues. In DNA form, the CDR3 reads TGTGCCAGCACCTTAAAAGGGGGAACACGGGAGACCCAGTACTTC. Protein: CASTLKGGTRETQYF.

This clonotype was counted ten times or more. V and J are TRBV14 and TRBJ2-1, with 11 bases matching TRBD1. The germline gives CDR1 SGHDN, CDR2 FVKESK. The CDR3 sequence is 16 residues long. J was trimmed by 6 bases and V by 0 bases; bases with no gene match: 4. The CDR3 DNA follows: TGTGCCAGCAGCCAAGAGAGAGGGACAGGGGGCAATGAGCAGTTCTTC. Amino acid sequence: CASSQERGTGGNEQFF.